These 21 T cell receptor beta chains were all obtained from the same sample, sequenced in a study of cytomegalovirus exposure and HLA in healthy donors. The study ran its PCR with 60 Vbeta and 13 Jbeta primers. Sequencing used immunoSEQ multiplex PCR; TCRdb keeps in-frame clones, though not all of them. The sample holds fewer than 65,000 clones, roughly 80% seen once. Sequenced sample: PBMCs. Every receptor here comes from a man aged 25 to 45 in good health and CMV-seronegative.

The gene calls are TRBV19 and TRBJ1-4; a weak D match, TRBD1 (6 bases). V gave up 5 bases and J gave up 3 bases, with 16 bases separating them. CDR1 is LNHDA and CDR2 is SQIVND in the germline V gene (reference sequence). The CDR3 has 16 amino acids. Here the CDR3 reads CASSSTGIDANEKLFF. As DNA, the CDR3 is TGTGCCAGTAGTTCCACAGGGATTGATGCTAATGAAAAACTGTTTTTT.

V usage is TRBV5-6 and J usage is TRBJ1-1, with D possibly being TRBD1 (6 bases). Looked up from germline, CDR1 is SGHDT and CDR2 is YYEEEE. The CDR3 covers 16 residues. V was trimmed by 0 bases and J by 4 bases, leaving 16 bases between them. The CDR3 nucleotides are TGTGCCAGCAGCTTGGCCAAGGGGGTAGTGGGCACTGAAGCTTTCTTT. Amino acids: CASSLAKGVVGTEAFF.

This chain links TRBV30 with TRBJ2-3; possibly TRBD2 for D (6 bases). The CDR3 length is 12 residues. Between the trimmed V and J ends, which lost 8 bases and 0 bases, there was a span of 9 bases. Per germline, CDR1 GTSNPN and CDR2 SVGIG (reference sequence). The CDR3 is CAGGPSTDTQYF. Written as DNA, the CDR3 is TGTGCCGGAGGGCCTAGCACAGATACGCAGTATTTT.

This chain joins TRBV6-5 and TRBJ1-2; 9 bases are shared with TRBD1. This CDR3 spans 15 amino acids. Germline-derived CDR1 and CDR2 are MNHEY and SVGAGI. V lost 6 bases, J lost 0 bases, and 5 bases stayed unmatched. Here the CDR3 DNA reads TGTGCCAGCAGCGCCGGGACAGGGACTAACTATGGCTACACCTTC. It encodes CASSAGTGTNYGYTF.

The chain uses TRBV28 and TRBJ1-4; 8 nucleotides agree with TRBD1. V lost 3 bases to trimming and J lost 6 bases; unmatched junction nucleotides: 3. The CDR3 has 14 amino acids. CDR1 is MDHEN, CDR2 SYDVKM, per germline. CDR3 residues: CASSFQGADEKLFF. The CDR3 DNA sequence: TGTGCCAGCAGTTTCCAGGGGGCGGATGAAAAACTGTTTTTT.

The J gene is TRBJ2-2, the V gene TRBV6-5, with D hard to call. The V gene's germline CDR1 is MNHEY and CDR2 SVGAGI. The length of the CDR3 is 13 residues. V lost 2 bases, J lost 1 base, and 2 bases lay in between. DNA of the CDR3: TGTGCCAGCAGTTACCTGAACACCGGGGAGCTGTTTTTT. This gives the protein CASSYLNTGELFF.

This chain links TRBV5-6 with TRBJ2-7; D is ambiguous. Germline CDR1 is SGHDT and CDR2 is YYEEEE. The CDR3 length is 11 residues. V lost 1 base, J lost 3 bases, and 2 bases lay in between. The CDR3 region is CASSLYYEQYF. The CDR3 nucleotides read TGTGCCAGCAGCTTGTACTACGAGCAGTACTTC. Full variable domain (outside the CDR3, taken from reference TRBV5-6 and TRBJ2-7): DAGVTQSPTHLIKTRGQQVTLRCSPKSGHDTVSWYQQALGQGPQFIFQYYEEEERQRGNFPDRFSGHQFPNYSSELNVNALLLGDSALYLCASSLYYEQYFGPGTRLTVT.

The sample holds one count of this clone. The genes are TRBV10-3 and TRBJ2-3; 7 nucleotides align to TRBD2. The germline V gene encodes CDR1 ENHRY and CDR2 SYGVKD. The trim removed 5 bases at V and 3 bases at J, leaving 11 bases unmatched. The CDR3 runs 16 residues. The CDR3 DNA is TGTGCCATCAGTCCCCCTACTAGCGAAGGTACAGATACGCAGTATTTT. Translating gives CAISPPTSEGTDTQYF.

The V gene is TRBV9, the J gene TRBJ1-2, with D possibly TRBD1 on 6 matching bases. This CDR3 comprises 12 residues. V was pared by 3 bases and J by 9 bases, with 12 bases between. CDR1 is SGDLS and CDR2 is YYNGEE in the germline V gene. CDR3 in amino acids: CASSAGTYSYTF. Here the CDR3 DNA reads TGTGCCAGCAGCGCGGGGACATATAGCTACACCTTC.

The rearrangement joins TRBV2 to TRBJ1-2; D is undetermined. This CDR3 has 14 residues. Trimming shortened V by 7 bases and J by 4 bases, and 16 bases separated the two germline ends. Germline V CDR1 and CDR2: SNHLY, FYNNEI. In DNA, the CDR3 is TGTGCCAGCAAGCGGACCTTCCGGGGCTATGGCTACACCTTC. It translates to CASKRTFRGYGYTF.

This clone was found once. This chain connects TRBV11-2 to TRBJ2-7; tentative D call: TRBD2 (6 bases). The CDR3 contains 18 residues. The germline CDR1 and CDR2 sequences are SGHAT and FQNNGV. Trimming pared 0 bases from V and 4 bases from J, leaving 22 bases between. The CDR3, as DNA: TGTGCCAGCAGCTTAGATCTTTCCGGGAGCACCTCGATGTACGAGCAGTACTTC. This translates into CASSLDLSGSTSMYEQYF. The variable domain in full, completed from reference TRBV11-2 and TRBJ2-7, reads EAGVAQSPRYKIIEKRQSVAFWCNPISGHATLYWYQQILGQGPKLLIQFQNNGVVDDSQLPKDRFSAERLKGVDSTLKIQPAKLEDSAVYLCASSLDLSGSTSMYEQYFGPGTRLTVT.

V gene TRBV6-5 combines with J gene TRBJ1-2; 7 bases agree with TRBD1. V gave up 6 bases and J gave up 2 bases; unmatched junction bases: 9. The CDR3 is 15 residues long. Germline-derived CDR1 and CDR2 are MNHEY and SVGAGI. CDR3 DNA: TGTGCCAGCAGGGTCGACTCGACAGGGAACTATGGCTACACCTTC. Encoded protein: CASRVDSTGNYGYTF.

The V gene is TRBV5-1, the J gene TRBJ2-1; 10 nucleotides line up with TRBD1. This CDR3 region has 16 residues. After removal of 0 bases from V and 7 bases from J, the junction contained 7 bases not matched to a gene. Germline V CDR1 and CDR2: SGHRS, YFSETQ. Here the CDR3 reads CASSLGGQGGLNEQFF. The CDR3 DNA follows: TGCGCCAGCAGCTTGGGCGGACAGGGGGGGTTAAATGAGCAGTTCTTC.

This chain links TRBV28 with TRBJ1-1; D remains unclear. Per the germline V gene, CDR1 is MDHEN and CDR2 is SYDVKM. This CDR3 region has 12 residues. Trimming removed 7 bases from V and 6 bases from J, with 12 bases in between. CDR3 bases: TGTGCCAGCAAAGAGTTGGTCCCTGAAGCTTTCTTT. Amino acids: CASKELVPEAFF. Based on the CDR3 plus reference TRBV28 and TRBJ1-1, the full variable domain is DVKVTQSSRYLVKRTGEKVFLECVQDMDHENMFWYRQDPGLGLRLIYFSYDVKMKEKGDIPEGYSVSREKKERFSLILESASTNQTSMYLCASKELVPEAFFGQGTRLTVV.

The rearrangement uses TRBV28 and TRBJ1-2; unclear D gene. V was pared by 4 bases and J by 5 bases, with 5 bases between. Looked up from germline, CDR1 is MDHEN and CDR2 is SYDVKM. This CDR3 contains 11 residues. The CDR3 nucleotides are TGTGCCAGCAGTTCGGTATATGGCTACACCTTC. Protein sequence: CASSSVYGYTF.

This chain uses TRBV7-9 with TRBJ2-1, with D maybe TRBD1 (6 bases). Germline V gene lookup returns CDR1 SEHNR and CDR2 FQNEAQ (reference sequence). The V end was cut by 5 bases, the J end by 8 bases, with 19 bases between. This CDR3 is 15 amino acids long. The CDR3 nucleotides read TGTGCCAGCAGCCAGGGGCCAGGGCGCTTGGATGAGCAGTTCTTC. It is translated as CASSQGPGRLDEQFF. Variable domain in full (rest from reference TRBV7-9 and TRBJ2-1): DTGVSQNPRHKITKRGQNVTFRCDPISEHNRLYWYRQTLGQGPEFLTYFQNEAQLEKSRLLSDRFSAERPKGSFSTLEIQRTEQGDSAMYLCASSQGPGRLDEQFFGPGTRLTVL.

As DNA, the CDR3 is TGTGCCAGCAGCGTAGCTACGACCTCCGGGACGGAAGGGAGGAACACAGATACGCAGTATTTT. Residues: CASSVATTSGTEGRNTDTQYF. The V call is TRBV9, the J call TRBJ2-3; the D gene is possibly TRBD2 (6 bases). Germline-derived CDR1 and CDR2 are SGDLS and YYNGEE. The V end was cut by 0 bases, the J end by 2 bases, with 28 bases between. CDR3 length equals 21 residues.

This clone was counted a single time. The rearrangement uses TRBV19 and TRBJ2-2; unclear D gene. V lost 6 bases, J lost 6 bases, and 8 bases lay in between. The CDR3 extends over 12 amino acids. Germline assignment: CDR1 LNHDA and CDR2 SQIVND (reference sequence). CDR3 loop: CASRQIPGELFF. CDR3 DNA: TGTGCCAGTAGACAGATTCCCGGGGAGCTGTTTTTT.

This clone is a singleton in its sample. The chain recombines TRBV7-2 with TRBJ1-6, with 11 bases lining up with TRBD1. CDR1 and CDR2 (germline): SGHTA, FQGNSA. Trimming took 5 bases from V and 10 from J; bases not matched to a gene: 7. The CDR3 runs to 15 residues. In DNA, the CDR3 is TGTGCCAGCAGCCCCAGGGGACAGGGGGAATCACCCCTCCACTTT. Encoded protein: CASSPRGQGESPLHF.

The chain recombines TRBV19 with TRBJ1-4; TRBD1 matches at 8 bases. The V gene's germline CDR1 is LNHDA and CDR2 SQIVND (reference sequence). The trim removed 3 bases at V and 3 bases at J, leaving 9 bases unmatched. The CDR3 sequence is 17 residues long. CDR3 nucleotides: TGTGCCAGTAGTATTGGTCAGGGGGCGCTTGCTAATGAAAAACTGTTTTTT. Protein: CASSIGQGALANEKLFF.

The chain links TRBV6-6 to TRBJ1-5, with a tentative D call TRBD1 (6 bases). The CDR3 is made up of 16 amino acids. Germline V gene sequence: CDR1 MNHNY, CDR2 SVGAGI (reference sequence). V lost 4 bases and J 6 bases, leaving 19 bases between the germline ends. For the CDR3, the DNA is TGTGCCAGCAGTTCCCATGGGCAGGGGATGGGTCAGCCCCAGCATTTT. Protein sequence: CASSSHGQGMGQPQHF.